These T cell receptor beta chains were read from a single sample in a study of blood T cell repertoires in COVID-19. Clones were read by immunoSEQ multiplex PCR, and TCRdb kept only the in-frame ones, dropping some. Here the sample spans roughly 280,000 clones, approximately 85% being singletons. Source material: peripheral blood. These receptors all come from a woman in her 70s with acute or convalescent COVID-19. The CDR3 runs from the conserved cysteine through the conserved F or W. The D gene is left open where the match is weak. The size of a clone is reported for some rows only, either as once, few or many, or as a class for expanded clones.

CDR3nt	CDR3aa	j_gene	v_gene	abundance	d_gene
TGCGCCAGCAGCTTAGCACCACAGGGTGGGGGCACTGAAGCTTTCTTT	CASSLAPQGGGTEAFF	TRBJ1-1	TRBV5-1	.	.
TGTGCCAGCAGCCGACAGGCGATCGGGGATACGCAGTATTTT	CASSRQAIGDTQYF	TRBJ2-3	TRBV7-7	.	.
TGTGCCAGCAGCCAAGGGAGCCGAAGCACAGATACGCAGTATTTT	CASSQGSRSTDTQYF	TRBJ2-3	TRBV3-1/TRBV3-2	.	.
TGCAGCGTTGATGGGGGACAGGGTCACGAGCAGTACTTC	CSVDGGQGHEQYF	TRBJ2-7	TRBV29-1	.	TRBD1
TGTGCCAGCAGTCGAGGGACTGAAGCTTTCTTT	CASSRGTEAFF	TRBJ1-1	TRBV25-1	.	.
TGTGCCAGCTCAGATACGACTAAGCGGGGGATCAATGAGCAGTTCTTC	CASSDTTKRGINEQFF	TRBJ2-1	TRBV18	.	TRBD2
TGCGCCAGCAGCCCTAGAGGGGGCATGAACACTGAAGCTTTCTTT	CASSPRGGMNTEAFF	TRBJ1-1	TRBV5-1	.	TRBD1
TGTGCCAGCAGTCACCCACAGCGGGGAACCGGGGAGCTGTTTTTT	CASSHPQRGTGELFF	TRBJ2-2	TRBV28	once	TRBD2
TGTGCCAGCAGTGAAAGGCAGGGAGGGATTGAAGCTTTCTTT	CASSERQGGIEAFF	TRBJ1-1	TRBV2	.	.
TGTGCCAGCAGCGGGGGGACAGGATCGCAAGAGACCCAGTACTTC	CASSGGTGSQETQYF	TRBJ2-5	TRBV9	.	TRBD1
TGTGCCAGCAGGGTCAGGGCAGATACGCAGTATTTT	CASRVRADTQYF	TRBJ2-3	TRBV5-5	.	.
TGTGCCAGCACCTCGCCTGGGGCAGAGGCATCAAACATTCAGTACTTC	CASTSPGAEASNIQYF	TRBJ2-4	TRBV6-6	.	.
TGTGCCAGCAGCTTGGCGGTGAGCTCCTACAATGAGCAGTTCTTC	CASSLAVSSYNEQFF	TRBJ2-1	TRBV5-5	.	.
TGTGCCAGCCAGACTAGCGGGGTCGGTGGCCAGTACTTC	CASQTSGVGGQYF	TRBJ2-5	TRBV2	.	TRBD2
TGTGCCAGCAGTCCCACAGTCTCTGGGGCCAACGTCCTGACTTTC	CASSPTVSGANVLTF	TRBJ2-6	TRBV2	.	.
TGTGCCAGCAGAGCCGCCGGGACAGGGGAATTCTTC	CASRAAGTGEFF	TRBJ2-1	TRBV6-5	.	TRBD1
TGTGCCAGCAGTTTACTGTCCCAGCCCCAGCATTTT	CASSLLSQPQHF	TRBJ1-5	TRBV12-3/TRBV12-4	.	.
TGTGCCTGGACGGGACTAGTCCCAGATACGCAGTATTTT	CAWTGLVPDTQYF	TRBJ2-3	TRBV30	once	TRBD2
TGTGCCAGCAGTACAGGGTCCTCCTACAATGAGCAGTTCTTC	CASSTGSSYNEQFF	TRBJ2-1	TRBV2	once	.
TGTGCCAGCAGCGTGACAGGGCGCGAAGGGACAGATACGCAGTATTTT	CASSVTGREGTDTQYF	TRBJ2-3	TRBV5-5	.	TRBD1
TGTGCCAGCAGCTTTCGTCAAGGGACTTCTACCCTCTACGAGCAGTACTTC	CASSFRQGTSTLYEQYF	TRBJ2-7	TRBV11-2	.	.
TGTGCCAGCAGCTTGGGTCAGGTGCCCTATGGCTACACCTTC	CASSLGQVPYGYTF	TRBJ1-2	TRBV5-6	.	.
TGTGCCAGCAGCTTCGACAGCGAGGGCTACACCTTC	CASSFDSEGYTF	TRBJ1-2	TRBV7-9	.	.
TGTGCCAGTACCTCGAGGAGGCCCCCAGATACGCAGTATTTT	CASTSRRPPDTQYF	TRBJ2-3	TRBV7-2	.	.
TGTGCCAGCAGGAGGGGACAGGGGAGAGGGGAGACCCAGTACTTC	CASRRGQGRGETQYF	TRBJ2-5	TRBV6-5	.	TRBD1
TGCAGCGTTGTGGGACAGGGGTCGGTAGATACGCAGTATTTT	CSVVGQGSVDTQYF	TRBJ2-3	TRBV29-1	.	TRBD1
TGCGCCAGCAGCTTGCAGGGGGAGTTCTACGAGCAGTACTTC	CASSLQGEFYEQYF	TRBJ2-7	TRBV5-1	.	TRBD1
TGTGCCAGCAGCTTAGCACAGAGAAACACTGAAGCTTTCTTT	CASSLAQRNTEAFF	TRBJ1-1	TRBV11-1	.	.
TGTGCCAGCAGCCAAGAAGGGGGAGCTTTCTTT	CASSQEGGAFF	TRBJ1-1	TRBV3-1/TRBV3-2	.	.
TGCAGTGCCCCGCGGGGTGTCCAGGCTTTCTTT	CSAPRGVQAFF	TRBJ1-1	TRBV20-1	.	.